This entry lists 11 T cell receptor beta chains sequenced from one sample in a study of post-analysis software for immune sequencing data. No antigen has been assigned to these receptors. Tagging with unique molecular identifiers was a feature of the TCR beta cDNA libraries. TCRdb called the PCR reads again in MiXCR, with one record for every CDR3 protein. Of approximately 730,000 distinct CDR3 sequences listed, roughly 46% are singletons. Study outcomes and limitations: Relative to controls, patients had five TRBV segments at higher frequency, with TRBV5-6, TRBV5-1 and TRBV20-1 among these.

The specimen sequenced was blood. The receptors here all came from a girl under 18 with multiple sclerosis.

The table lists this clonotype with a few counts. The rearrangement joins TRBV7-2 to TRBJ2-6; possible D gene TRBD1, 6 bases. This CDR3 contains 13 residues. The V gene lost 8 bases and the J gene lost 4 bases, with 9 bases spanning the gap. Germline CDR1 and CDR2: SGHTA and FQGNSA. The CDR3 sequence is CASDRTGANVLTF. The CDR3 DNA is TGTGCCAGCGACAGGACAGGGGCCAACGTCCTGACTTTC.

This clonotype has just a few counts. The V and J genes are TRBV9 and TRBJ2-5; 9 bases fit TRBD2. Germline lookup yields CDR1 SGDLS and CDR2 YYNGEE. Germline trimming cut 0 bases from V and 2 bases from J; bases unmatched to any gene: 8. CDR3 length equals 17 residues. CDR3 bases: TGTGCCAGCAGCGTAGATATTAGCGGGGGAATTCAAGAGACCCAGTACTTC. Protein sequence: CASSVDISGGIQETQYF.

A few counts support this clonotype. CDR3 in amino acids: CASSLYLAGDNEQYF. CDR3 nucleotide sequence: TGTGCCAGCAGTTTATACCTAGCGGGAGACAACGAGCAGTACTTC. The chain has TRBV12-3 or TRBV12-4 and TRBJ2-7; 10 nucleotides line up with TRBD2. The V gene end was trimmed by 2 bases and the J gene end by 5 bases; junction bases not matched to a gene: 6. The CDR3 length is 15 residues.

This clonotype was counted only a few times. The J gene is TRBJ2-7, the V gene TRBV7-9; D is possibly TRBD1 or TRBD2 (5 bases each). With 4 bases removed from V and 1 base from J, the gap between germline ends came to 14 bases. Germline V gene lookup returns CDR1 SEHNR and CDR2 FQNEAQ (reference sequence). The CDR3 contains 15 residues. The DNA of the CDR3 is TGTGCCAGCAGCTCCGGCCGGGACCTTTCCTACGAGCAGTACTTC. Its protein product is CASSSGRDLSYEQYF.

With regard to this clonotype: Germline and junction disagree at one end, which may indicate a read error. The V gene is TRBV28, the J gene TRBJ2-5; 7 bases align to TRBD1. The J call may be incorrect, as the DNA end agrees better with TRBJ2-7. CDR3 length: 14 amino acids. Germline assignment: CDR1 MDHEN and CDR2 SYDVKM. Here the CDR3 DNA reads TGTGTCAGCAGTTTAGGGACAGTCCGCTACGAGCAGTACTTC. Its protein product is CVSSLGTVRYEQYF.

The chain employs TRBV24-1 and TRBJ2-5, with 11 bases that match TRBD2. V shed 6 bases, J shed 5 bases, and the junction held 10 bases outside the gene matches. Germline V gives CDR1 KGHDR, CDR2 SFDVKD. This CDR3 has 16 amino acids. The CDR3 DNA sequence: TGTGCCACCAGTTCCACTACTAGCGGGAGTTGGGAGACCCAGTACTTC. Encoded protein: CATSSTTSGSWETQYF.

The chain combines TRBV9 with TRBJ2-3; D not certain. The CDR3 extends over 14 amino acids. Trimming cost V 0 bases and J 6 bases, with 11 bases left between them. Germline lookup yields CDR1 SGDLS and CDR2 YYNGEE. This chain's CDR3 is CASSVVPSADTQYF. CDR3 nucleotides: TGTGCCAGCAGCGTAGTCCCCTCTGCGGATACGCAGTATTTT.

This clonotype appeared a few times. This chain uses TRBV5-1 with TRBJ1-2, with a possible D match to TRBD1 (5 bases). Germline CDR1 and CDR2: SGHRS and YFSETQ. Trimming took 1 base from V and 4 from J, leaving 14 bases between them. The CDR3 has 15 amino acids. The CDR3 region has the DNA TGCGCCAGCAGCTTGTCCCAGGGCAGACCCTATGGCTACACCTTC. Translation: CASSLSQGRPYGYTF.

The chain employs TRBV4-3 and TRBJ2-3; 8 bases map to TRBD2. V lost 0 bases, J lost 6 bases, and 8 bases stayed unmatched. The CDR3 is 16 amino acids. The V gene's germline CDR1 is LGHNA and CDR2 YSLEER. The CDR3 bases are TGCGCCAGCAGCCAAGATGGGGGACTAGTTAAGGATACGCAGTATTTT. Translated: CASSQDGGLVKDTQYF.

This clonotype was seen many times. The chain combines TRBV12-3 or TRBV12-4 with TRBJ2-7; 7 bases are shared with TRBD2. Losses at the gene ends were 2 bases for V and 3 bases for J; bases not matched to a gene: 1. The CDR3 runs to 13 residues. DNA of the CDR3: TGTGCCAGCAGTTTAAGCGGGGTCTACGAGCAGTACTTC. It translates to CASSLSGVYEQYF.

The CDR3 is CACVRGGGRRDTQYF. CDR3 sequence (DNA): TGCGCATGCGTCAGAGGGGGAGGGAGGAGAGATACGCAGTATTTT. This chain connects TRBV20-1 to TRBJ2-3; D perhaps matches TRBD2 (7 bases). This CDR3 has 15 residues. Germline V gene sequence: CDR1 DFQATT, CDR2 SNEGSKA (reference sequence).